This T cell receptor (beta chain) emerged from a study of monozygotic twins with inflammatory bowel disease (dated by TCRdb to between 2018 and 2021). Looking at the study overall: The complete study included about 28 monozygotic twin pairs: 19 IBD-discordant Danish pairs and nine German pairs, of which four were IBD-concordant and five were IBD-discordant. Disease-associated traits were sought mainly through comparisons between IBD patients and their genetically identical healthy co-twins within discordant pairs. Each individual had, on average, about 151 000 unique TCRalpha sequences and 181 000 unique TCRbeta sequences available for analysis. Broad study findings and their caveats: Because patients were on differing immunosuppressive treatments, the repertoires may have picked up extra background noise and inter-individual variability. IBD patients had lower TCRbeta repertoire diversity, measured by the inverse Simpson index, than their healthy co-twins. The results gave no support for a single strong signal or clonotype linked to IBD. Repertoire similarity did not differ between concordant and discordant twins, which could be due to limited statistical power. IBD patients shared fewer clonotypes with other individuals than healthy twins did, most markedly in patients showing signs of disease activity. Distinction between different T cell subtypes could not be achieved in the analysis.

From a lookup of the germline V gene, CDR1 and CDR2 are SGHTA and FQGNSA. The CDR3 holds 15 amino acids from the cysteine to the phenylalanine. The DNA is not on file. In regard to this clonotype: No antigen is known for it.

From each donor, an approximately 2.3 ml peripheral blood sample was collected into PAXgene tubes and kept at -80 degrees C. Without T cell sorting, total RNA was isolated from whole blood using the PAXgene blood miRNA kit on an automated QIAcube. Deep TCRalpha and TCRbeta repertoire profiling with unique molecular barcoding was performed on peripheral blood of monozygotic twin pairs concordant or discordant for inflammatory bowel disease. Smoking habits were recorded for all twin pairs, with individuals classified as current, former or never smokers. The library was prepared using 5' RACE. The input for every TCR library was 3500 ng of total RNA. For each sample, cDNA synthesis with SMARTScribe reverse transcriptase was split into eight separate reactions. During cDNA synthesis, unique molecular identifiers containing a 6-nucleotide sample barcode were introduced by template switching. TCRalpha and TCRbeta cDNA was amplified by two nested PCRs of 16 and 9 cycles, with bead purification after each PCR. Before amplification, cDNA was treated with uracil DNA-glycosylase and purified using the QIAquick PCR purification kit. The second PCR added Illumina TruSeq-compatible adapters along with sample-specific barcodes. TapeStation and Qubit were used to check library quality and concentration, and around 4.5 ng of each library went into the pool. Pooled libraries were sequenced on an Illumina HiSeq2500 single-index Rapid Run with 2 x 100 bp reads and custom sequencing primers. The study's processing was this. PCR and sequencing errors were corrected by UMI-based consensus assembly using MiGEC version 1.2.6. MiXCR version 2.1.1 was used to carry out V(D)J alignment, clonotype assembly and CDR3 extraction. To normalise gene usage, clonotype sharing and MAIT/NKT TCR abundance, the analysis used the top 1000, 10 000 and 20 000 clonotypes per sample. Diversity was computed as the inverse Simpson index with the vegan R package after downsampling to 27 000 UMIs. Paired Mann-Whitney U tests were applied to discordant twin pairs, and Benjamini-Hochberg correction was used for multiple testing. The reads underwent TCRdb reprocessing, giving one record for each CDR3 protein sequence and no DNA. What appears here as the V and J calls and clone size reflects TCRdb's work, not the paper's. This sample's table contains hundreds of thousands of distinct CDR3 sequences. The ten largest clones capture 2% to 2.5% of the sample.

The sample taken for sequencing was blood. The TCR comes from a human donor with ulcerative colitis or Crohn's disease, or a healthy co-twin of an affected twin (not recorded which). The chain uses TRBV7-2 and TRBJ2-1; without DNA, the TCRdb call of TRBD2 cannot be checked. The CDR3 protein: CASTKAVTSGYEQFF. Reference TRBV7-2 and TRBJ2-1 proteins supply the regions before and after the CDR3; the full variable domain is: GAGVSQSPSNKVTEKGKDVELRCDPISGHTALYWYRQSLGQGLEFLIYFQGNSAPDKSGLPSDRFSAERTGGSVSTLTIQRTQQEDSAVYLCASTKAVTSGYEQFFGPGTRLTVL.